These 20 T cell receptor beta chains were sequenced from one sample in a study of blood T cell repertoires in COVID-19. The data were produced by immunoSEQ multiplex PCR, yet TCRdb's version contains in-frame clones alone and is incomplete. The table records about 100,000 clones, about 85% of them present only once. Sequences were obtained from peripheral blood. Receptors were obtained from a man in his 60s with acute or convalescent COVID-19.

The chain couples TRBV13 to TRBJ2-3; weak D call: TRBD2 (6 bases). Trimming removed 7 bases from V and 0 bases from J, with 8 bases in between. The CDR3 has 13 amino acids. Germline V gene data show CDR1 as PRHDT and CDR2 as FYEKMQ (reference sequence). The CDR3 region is CASTSDSTDTQYF. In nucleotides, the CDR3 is TGTGCCAGCACTAGCGACAGCACAGATACGCAGTATTTT. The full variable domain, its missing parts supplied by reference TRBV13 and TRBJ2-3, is AAGVIQSPRHLIKEKRETATLKCYPIPRHDTVYWYQQGPGQDPQFLISFYEKMQSDKGSIPDRFSAQQFSDYHSELNMSSLELGDSALYFCASTSDSTDTQYFGPGTRLTVL.

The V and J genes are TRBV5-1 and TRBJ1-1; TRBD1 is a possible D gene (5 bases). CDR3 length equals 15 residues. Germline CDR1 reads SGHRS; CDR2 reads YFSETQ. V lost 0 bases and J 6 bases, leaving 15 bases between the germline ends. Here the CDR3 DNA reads TGCGCCAGCAGCTTGGCCGTGGGGGGTAAGGCTGAAGCTTTCTTT. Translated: CASSLAVGGKAEAFF. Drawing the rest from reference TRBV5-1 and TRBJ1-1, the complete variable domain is KAGVTQTPRYLIKTRGQQVTLSCSPISGHRSVSWYQQTPGQGLQFLFEYFSETQRNKGNFPGRFSGRQFSNSRSEMNVSTLELGDSALYLCASSLAVGGKAEAFFGQGTRLTVV.

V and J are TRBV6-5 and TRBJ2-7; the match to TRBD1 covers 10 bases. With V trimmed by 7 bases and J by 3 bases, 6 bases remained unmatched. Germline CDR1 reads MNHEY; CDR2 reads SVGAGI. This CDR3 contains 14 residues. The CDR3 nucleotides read TGTGCCAGCAACCGGGACAGGGGTAACTACGAGCAGTACTTC. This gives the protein CASNRDRGNYEQYF.

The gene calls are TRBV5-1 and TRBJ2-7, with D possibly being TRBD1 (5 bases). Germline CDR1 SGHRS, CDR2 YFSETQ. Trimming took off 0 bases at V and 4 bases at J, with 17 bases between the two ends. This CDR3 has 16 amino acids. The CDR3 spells CASSLGLTEPGYEQYF. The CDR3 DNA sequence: TGCGCCAGCAGCTTGGGGTTGACAGAGCCGGGTTACGAGCAGTACTTC. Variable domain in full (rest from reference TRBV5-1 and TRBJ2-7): KAGVTQTPRYLIKTRGQQVTLSCSPISGHRSVSWYQQTPGQGLQFLFEYFSETQRNKGNFPGRFSGRQFSNSRSEMNVSTLELGDSALYLCASSLGLTEPGYEQYFGPGTRLTVT.

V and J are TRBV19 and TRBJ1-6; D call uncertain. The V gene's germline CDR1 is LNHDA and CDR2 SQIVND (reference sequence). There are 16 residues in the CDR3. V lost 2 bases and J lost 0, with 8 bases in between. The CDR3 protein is CASSIQAISYNSPLHF. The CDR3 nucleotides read TGTGCCAGTAGTATACAGGCTATCTCCTATAATTCACCCCTCCACTTT.

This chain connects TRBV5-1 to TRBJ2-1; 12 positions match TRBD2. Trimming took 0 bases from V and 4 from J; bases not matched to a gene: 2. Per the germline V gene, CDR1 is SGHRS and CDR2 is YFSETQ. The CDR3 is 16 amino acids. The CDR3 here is CASSLGTSGAYNEQFF. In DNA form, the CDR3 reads TGCGCCAGCAGCTTGGGGACTAGCGGGGCTTACAATGAGCAGTTCTTC.

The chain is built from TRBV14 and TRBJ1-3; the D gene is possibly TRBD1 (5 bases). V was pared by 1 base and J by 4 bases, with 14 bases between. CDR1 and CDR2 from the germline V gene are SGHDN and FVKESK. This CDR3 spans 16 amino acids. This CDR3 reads CASSQVGLSLGNTIYF. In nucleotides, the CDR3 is TGTGCCAGCAGCCAAGTGGGACTTTCTCTCGGAAACACCATATATTTT.

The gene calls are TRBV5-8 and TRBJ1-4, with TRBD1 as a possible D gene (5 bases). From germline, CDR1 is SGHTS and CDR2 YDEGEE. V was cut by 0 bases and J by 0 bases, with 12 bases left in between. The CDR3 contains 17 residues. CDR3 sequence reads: CASSLVAGPATNEKLFF. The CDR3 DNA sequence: TGTGCCAGCAGCTTGGTGGCGGGGCCCGCAACTAATGAAAAACTGTTTTTT.

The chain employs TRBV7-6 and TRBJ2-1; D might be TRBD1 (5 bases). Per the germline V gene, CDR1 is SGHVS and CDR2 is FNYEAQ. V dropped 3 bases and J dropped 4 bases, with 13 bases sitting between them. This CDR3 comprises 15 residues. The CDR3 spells CASSFRQSQYNEQFF. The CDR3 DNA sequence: TGTGCCAGCAGCTTTAGACAGTCCCAATACAATGAGCAGTTCTTC.

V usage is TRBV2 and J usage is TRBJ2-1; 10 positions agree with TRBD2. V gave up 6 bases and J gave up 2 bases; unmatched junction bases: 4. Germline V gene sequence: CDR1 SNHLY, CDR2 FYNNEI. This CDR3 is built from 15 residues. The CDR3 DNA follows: TGTGCCAGCAGGGGAGCGGGGGGGCCCTACAATGAGCAGTTCTTC. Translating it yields CASRGAGGPYNEQFF.

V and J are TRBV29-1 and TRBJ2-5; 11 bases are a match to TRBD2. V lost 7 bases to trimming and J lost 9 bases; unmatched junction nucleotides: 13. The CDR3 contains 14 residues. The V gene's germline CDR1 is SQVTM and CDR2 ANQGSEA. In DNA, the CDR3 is TGCAGCGCTCCTAGCGGGAGGCCGCTAGGGGCCCAGTACTTC. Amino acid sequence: CSAPSGRPLGAQYF. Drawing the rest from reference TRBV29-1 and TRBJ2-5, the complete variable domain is SAVISQKPSRDICQRGTSLTIQCQVDSQVTMMFWYRQQPGQSLTLIATANQGSEATYESGFVIDKFPISRPNLTFSTLTVSNMSPEDSSIYLCSAPSGRPLGAQYFGPGTRLLVL.

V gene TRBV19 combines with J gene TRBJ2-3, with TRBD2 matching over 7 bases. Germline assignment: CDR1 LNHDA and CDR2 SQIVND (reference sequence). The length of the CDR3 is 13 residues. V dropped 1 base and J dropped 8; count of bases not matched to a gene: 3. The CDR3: CASSIASSGTQYF. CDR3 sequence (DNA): TGTGCCAGTAGTATAGCGTCTAGCGGTACGCAGTATTTT. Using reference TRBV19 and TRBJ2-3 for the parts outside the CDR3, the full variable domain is DGGITQSPKYLFRKEGQNVTLSCEQNLNHDAMYWYRQDPGQGLRLIYYSQIVNDFQKGDIAEGYSVSREKKESFPLTVTSAQKNPTAFYLCASSIASSGTQYFGPGTRLTVL.

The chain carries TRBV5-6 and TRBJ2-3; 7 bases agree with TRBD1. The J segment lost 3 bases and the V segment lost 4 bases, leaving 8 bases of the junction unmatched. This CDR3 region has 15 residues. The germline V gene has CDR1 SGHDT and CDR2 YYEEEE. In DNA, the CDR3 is TGTGCCAGCAGCCACAGGGGAAAAAGAACAGATACGCAGTATTTT. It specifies CASSHRGKRTDTQYF. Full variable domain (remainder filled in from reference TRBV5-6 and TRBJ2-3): DAGVTQSPTHLIKTRGQQVTLRCSPKSGHDTVSWYQQALGQGPQFIFQYYEEEERQRGNFPDRFSGHQFPNYSSELNVNALLLGDSALYLCASSHRGKRTDTQYFGPGTRLTVL.

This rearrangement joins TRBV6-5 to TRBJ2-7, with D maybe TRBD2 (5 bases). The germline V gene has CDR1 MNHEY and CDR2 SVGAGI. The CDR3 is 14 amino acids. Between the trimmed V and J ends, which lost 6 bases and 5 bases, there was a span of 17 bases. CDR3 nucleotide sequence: TGTGCCAGCAGCGGACCGCTTGCTAGCAACGAGCAGTACTTC. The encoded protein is CASSGPLASNEQYF.

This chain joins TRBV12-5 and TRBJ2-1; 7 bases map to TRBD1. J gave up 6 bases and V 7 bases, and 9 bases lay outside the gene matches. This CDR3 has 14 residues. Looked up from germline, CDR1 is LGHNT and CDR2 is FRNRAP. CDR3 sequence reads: CASAPPGTANEQFF. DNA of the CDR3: TGTGCTAGTGCCCCCCCCGGGACAGCCAATGAGCAGTTCTTC. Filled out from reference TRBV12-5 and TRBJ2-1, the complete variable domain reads DARVTQTPRHKVTEMGQEVTMRCQPILGHNTVFWYRQTMMQGLELLAYFRNRAPLDDSGMPKDRFSAEMPDATLATLKIQPSEPRDSAVYFCASAPPGTANEQFFGPGTRLTVL.

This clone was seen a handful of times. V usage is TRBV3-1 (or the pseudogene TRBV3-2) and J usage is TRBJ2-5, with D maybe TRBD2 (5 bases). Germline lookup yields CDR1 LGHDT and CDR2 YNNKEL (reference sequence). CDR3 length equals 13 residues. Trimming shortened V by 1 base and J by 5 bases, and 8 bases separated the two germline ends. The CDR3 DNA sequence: TGTGCCAGCAGCCAAGCGGGAAGGGAGACCCAGTACTTC. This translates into CASSQAGRETQYF.

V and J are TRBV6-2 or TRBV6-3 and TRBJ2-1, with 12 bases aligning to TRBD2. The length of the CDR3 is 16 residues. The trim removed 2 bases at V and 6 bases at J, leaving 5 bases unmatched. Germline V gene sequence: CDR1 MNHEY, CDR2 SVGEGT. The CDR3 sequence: CASSYALAGGSNEQFF. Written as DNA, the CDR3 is TGTGCCAGCAGTTACGCACTAGCGGGAGGAAGCAATGAGCAGTTCTTC.

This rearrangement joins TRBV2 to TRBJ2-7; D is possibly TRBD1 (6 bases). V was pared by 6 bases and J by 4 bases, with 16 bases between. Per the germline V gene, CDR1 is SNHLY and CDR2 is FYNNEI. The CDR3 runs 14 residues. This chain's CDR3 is CASRGTGHLYEQYF. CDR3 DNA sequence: TGTGCCAGCAGGGGAACGGGACACCTGTACGAGCAGTACTTC.

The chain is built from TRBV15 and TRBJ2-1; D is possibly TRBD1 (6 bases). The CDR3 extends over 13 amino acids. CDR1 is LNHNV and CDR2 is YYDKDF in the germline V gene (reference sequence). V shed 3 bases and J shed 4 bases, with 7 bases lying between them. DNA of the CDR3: TGTGCCACCAGCAGGCAGGGGTACAATGAGCAGTTCTTC. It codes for CATSRQGYNEQFF.

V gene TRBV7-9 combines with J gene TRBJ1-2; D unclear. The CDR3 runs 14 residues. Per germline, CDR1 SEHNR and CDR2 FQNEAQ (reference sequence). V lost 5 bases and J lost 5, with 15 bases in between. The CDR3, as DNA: TGTGCCAGCAGCGGAACCGCGGTCGGGTATGGCTACACCTTC. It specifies CASSGTAVGYGYTF.